This T cell receptor (beta chain) was captured in a study of T-cell reconstitution after alpha-beta-depleted transplantation in children. Germline loops: CDR1 MDHEN, CDR2 SYDVKM. Deletions cut 6 bases from V and 3 bases from J, with 9 bases between. The CDR3 spans 12 residues. Note on this clonotype: Its antigen remains unknown.

Preparing the TCRbeta library involved the use of unique molecular identifiers. Each CDR3 protein gets one entry after TCRdb re-called the PCR reads with MiXCR. The sample consists of about 640,000 distinct CDR3 sequences, approximately 12% of them appearing once. Study results and limitations: Hyperexpanded clones declined; after one year, newly produced T cells mostly supplied diversity.

This receptor was identified in a male patient between 5 and 17 years old who had a stem cell transplant for acute myeloid leukemia, so the T cells may come from the graft donor. The specimen comprised PBMCs, mostly from graft donor cells, sampled 360 days after TCRalphabeta/CD19-depleted stem cell transplant. The gene calls are TRBV28 and TRBJ2-7; D is ambiguous. The DNA of the CDR3 is TGTGCCAGCAGATCGCGGATCTACGAGCAGTACTTC. Residues: CASRSRIYEQYF.